Listed here is a single T cell receptor (beta chain). This may come from a read error, since a much larger clone is one base off. Germline lookup yields CDR1 SQVTM and CDR2 ANQGSEA. The CDR3 covers 15 residues. TCR beta CDR3 regions were amplified from RNA transcripts. HTBI primers drove first-round RT-PCR of the TCR CDR3. TCRdb independently ran MiXCR on the multiplex PCR reads; one entry per CDR3 protein. The table includes around 600,000 distinct CDR3 sequences, about 14% detected once. This record belongs to a study of T cells in Graves' hyperthyroidism and ophthalmopathy. Input material: blood. The J gene is TRBJ2-1, the V gene TRBV29-1, with TRBD1 matching over 8 bases. This sequence was found in a woman between 18 and 29 years old with Graves' ophthalmopathy. The CDR3 region is CSGSGGESSYNDQFF. The CDR3, as DNA: TGCAGCGGTTCAGGGGGCGAAAGCTCCTACAATGATCAGTTCTTC.